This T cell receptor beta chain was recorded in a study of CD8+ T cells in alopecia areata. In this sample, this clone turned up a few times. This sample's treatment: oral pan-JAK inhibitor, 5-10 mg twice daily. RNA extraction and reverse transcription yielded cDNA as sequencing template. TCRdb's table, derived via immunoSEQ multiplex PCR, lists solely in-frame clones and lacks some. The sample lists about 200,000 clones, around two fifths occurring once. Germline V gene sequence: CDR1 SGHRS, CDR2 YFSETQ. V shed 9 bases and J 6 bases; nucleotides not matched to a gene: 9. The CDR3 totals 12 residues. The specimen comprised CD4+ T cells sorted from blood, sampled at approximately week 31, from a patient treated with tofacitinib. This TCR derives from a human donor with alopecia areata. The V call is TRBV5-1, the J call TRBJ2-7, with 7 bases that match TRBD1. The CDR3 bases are TGCGCCACCAGACGGACAGGCGGCGAGCAGTACTTC. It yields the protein CATRRTGGEQYF.